The 20 T cell receptor beta chains below all came from one sample that was sequenced in a study of response to subunit inactivated influenza vaccine. TCRdb fed the RT-PCR reads into MiXCR, producing one record per CDR3 protein. The repertoire holds under 500,000 distinct CDR3 sequences, with roughly 9.8% as singletons. This specimen consisted of PBMCs from blood, obtained roughly 6 weeks after vaccination. These receptors originate from a man aged 45-65 years who received an inactivated influenza vaccine.

This clonotype was seen repeatedly, ten times or more. J is TRBJ2-3 and V is TRBV6-1; 8 bases agree with TRBD2. V shed 8 bases and J 4 bases; nucleotides not matched to a gene: 8. Germline V CDR1 and CDR2: MNHNS, SASEGT. The CDR3 runs 14 residues. The CDR3 here is CASPPRGDADTQYF. As DNA, the CDR3 is TGTGCCAGCCCCCCGCGGGGGGATGCAGATACGCAGTATTTT.

The V gene is TRBV5-1, the J gene TRBJ2-7; no clear D. Germline assignment: CDR1 SGHRS and CDR2 YFSETQ. There are 15 residues in the CDR3. Trimming cost V 0 bases and J 3 bases, with 13 bases left between them. CDR3 nucleotide sequence: TGCGCCAGCAGCTTGGGTGGCCACGGAAACTACGAGCAGTACTTC. Translated: CASSLGGHGNYEQYF. Together with reference TRBV5-1 and TRBJ2-7, the CDR3 gives the full variable domain: KAGVTQTPRYLIKTRGQQVTLSCSPISGHRSVSWYQQTPGQGLQFLFEYFSETQRNKGNFPGRFSGRQFSNSRSEMNVSTLELGDSALYLCASSLGGHGNYEQYFGPGTRLTVT.

V and J are TRBV2 and TRBJ2-3, with D unclear. Trimming took 4 bases from V and 0 from J, leaving 14 bases between them. The CDR3 extends over 16 amino acids. CDR1 is SNHLY and CDR2 is FYNNEI in the germline V gene. The CDR3 DNA is TGTGCCAGCAGTGGCTTTAGCAGCCCTAGCACAGATACGCAGTATTTT. Translating gives CASSGFSSPSTDTQYF.

The chain is built from TRBV20-1 and TRBJ1-2; D unresolved. The germline gives CDR1 DFQATT, CDR2 SNEGSKA (reference sequence). This CDR3 spans 12 amino acids. Trimming took off 3 bases at V and 4 bases at J, with 9 bases between the two ends. The CDR3 loop reads CSASGQTYGYTF. The CDR3 nucleotides are TGCAGTGCTAGTGGCCAGACCTATGGCTACACCTTC.

V gene TRBV10-3 combines with J gene TRBJ2-7; D is ambiguous. The CDR3 spans 13 residues. With 3 bases removed from V and 6 bases from J, the gap between germline ends came to 12 bases. The germline gives CDR1 ENHRY, CDR2 SYGVKD. CDR3 coding DNA: TGTGCCATCAGTGAAGTCTCTCAGGCCGAGCAGTACTTC. This gives the protein CAISEVSQAEQYF.

This chain connects TRBV5-1 to TRBJ1-1; D unclear. Trimming stripped 4 bases from V and 0 bases from J, with 10 bases between. CDR1 and CDR2 from the germline V gene are SGHRS and YFSETQ. The CDR3 spans 14 residues. Written as DNA, the CDR3 is TGCGCCAGCAGCACGGACGGAATGAACACTGAAGCTTTCTTT. Its translation is CASSTDGMNTEAFF.

The chain links TRBV5-5 to TRBJ2-7; TRBD2 matches 8 bases. Trimming removed 4 bases from V and 4 bases from J; junction bases left unmatched: 13. The CDR3 length is 16 residues. Germline assignment: CDR1 SGHKS and CDR2 YYEKEE (reference sequence). Here the CDR3 DNA reads TGTGCCAGCAGCCGATCTGAAATAGCGGGAAGTTACGAGCAGTACTTC. It is translated as CASSRSEIAGSYEQYF.

V and J are TRBV7-2 and TRBJ2-5, with D tentatively TRBD1 or TRBD2 (5 bases each). The germline V and J ends were trimmed by 3 bases and 2 bases, with 13 bases remaining between them. This CDR3 spans 15 amino acids. CDR1 is SGHTA, CDR2 FQGNSA, per germline. This CDR3 is CASSLAGARQETQYF. The CDR3 DNA is TGTGCCAGCAGCTTGGCCGGGGCCCGACAAGAGACCCAGTACTTC.

This clonotype has more than one count but fewer than ten. The V gene is TRBV4-2, the J gene TRBJ2-5; TRBD2 matches at 14 bases. Trimming at V came to 1 base and at J to 2 bases, leaving 9 bases not matched to a gene. Per the germline V gene, CDR1 is LGHNA and CDR2 is YNFKEQ. The CDR3 consists of 19 residues. The CDR3 bases are TGTGCCAGCAGCCAAGTTGTGACTAGCGGGAGGGCTAGGCAAGAGACCCAGTACTTC. Translated: CASSQVVTSGRARQETQYF.

The rearrangement links TRBV7-2 to TRBJ1-1, with 7 nucleotides matching TRBD1. The V gene's germline CDR1 is SGHTA and CDR2 FQGNSA. V lost 1 base to trimming and J lost 0 bases; unmatched junction nucleotides: 5. The CDR3 contains 16 residues. CDR3 region: CASSLGGGIVNTEAFF. CDR3 nucleotides: TGTGCCAGCAGCTTAGGAGGGGGCATAGTGAACACTGAAGCTTTCTTT.

V gene TRBV7-2 combines with J gene TRBJ1-3, with a weak D call TRBD1 (6 bases). V was shortened by 1 base and J by 2 bases, with 12 bases between the two germline ends. The CDR3 sequence is 16 residues long. The germline V gene encodes CDR1 SGHTA and CDR2 FQGNSA. The CDR3 loop is CASSLVGQGTGNTIYF. CDR3 DNA sequence: TGTGCCAGCAGCTTAGTAGGGCAGGGGACTGGAAACACCATATATTTT.

This chain uses TRBV20-1 with TRBJ1-6; the D is unclear. Trimming pared 1 base from V and 10 bases from J, leaving 14 bases between. This CDR3 comprises 14 residues. CDR1 and CDR2 (germline): DFQATT, SNEGSKA (reference sequence). CDR3 protein: CSARATWPLSPLHF. The CDR3 DNA is TGCAGTGCTAGAGCGACCTGGCCGCTCTCACCCCTCCACTTT.

This clonotype was found a few times. J is TRBJ2-7 and V is TRBV7-8, with D unclear. In germline, CDR1 is SGHVS, CDR2 FQNEAQ. The CDR3 totals 16 residues. The germline V and J ends were trimmed by 3 bases and 1 base, with 16 bases remaining between them. The CDR3 sequence: CASSFGPGDPSYEQYF. The CDR3 nucleotides read TGTGCCAGCAGCTTTGGTCCAGGAGATCCGTCCTACGAGCAGTACTTC. The complete variable domain, with remaining parts taken from reference TRBV7-8 and TRBJ2-7, reads GAGVSQSPRYKVAKRGQDVALRCDPISGHVSLFWYQQALGQGPEFLTYFQNEAQLDKSGLPSDRFFAERPEGSVSTLKIQRTQQEDSAVYLCASSFGPGDPSYEQYFGPGTRLTVT.

This clonotype was counted only a few times. This chain joins TRBV12-3 or TRBV12-4 and TRBJ2-5, with 7 bases matching TRBD1. The junction had 6 bases not matched to a gene; V was cut back by 6 bases and J by 8 bases. This CDR3 spans 12 amino acids. CDR3 sequence: CASRGRDSTQYF. The CDR3 nucleotides are TGTGCCAGCAGGGGCCGGGACAGTACCCAGTACTTC.

This clonotype was counted between two and nine times. This chain connects TRBV27 to TRBJ2-1; 7 nucleotides align to TRBD1. The V gene's germline CDR1 is MNHEY and CDR2 SMNVEV (reference sequence). This CDR3 is built from 15 residues. The trim removed 6 bases at V and 3 bases at J, leaving 8 bases unmatched. The CDR3 DNA follows: TGTGCCAGCAGCATTGACAGGGTACTCTACAATGAGCAGTTCTTC. Translated, it gives CASSIDRVLYNEQFF.

The chain links TRBV6-2 or TRBV6-3 to TRBJ2-3; D gene ambiguous. This CDR3 spans 13 amino acids. V lost 6 bases, J lost 0 bases, and 7 bases lay in between. The germline V gene encodes CDR1 MNHEY and CDR2 SVGEGT. The CDR3 DNA reads as TGTGCCAGCAGAGCGACTAGCACAGATACGCAGTATTTT. This codes for CASRATSTDTQYF.

This clonotype was seen a handful of times. The V and J genes are TRBV6-5 and TRBJ1-2; the D is unclear. The CDR3 has 15 amino acids. V was pared by 0 bases and J by 8 bases, with 16 bases between. Germline V lookup: CDR1 MNHEY, CDR2 SVGAGI. Here the CDR3 DNA reads TGTGCCAGCAGTTACTCGATTCGTGAAGGGTTCGGCTACACCTTC. The encoded protein is CASSYSIREGFGYTF.

The chain carries TRBV5-1 and TRBJ1-1; D is uncertain. Germline V lookup: CDR1 SGHRS, CDR2 YFSETQ. The V and J ends lost 5 bases and 1 base respectively, with 12 bases between them. CDR3 length: 14 residues. The CDR3 region is CASRPGQANTEAFF. DNA of the CDR3: TGCGCCAGCAGACCCGGGCAGGCGAACACTGAAGCTTTCTTT.

The table lists this clonotype with many counts. The chain combines TRBV12-3 or TRBV12-4 with TRBJ1-2; no reliable D call. The CDR3 extends over 13 amino acids. V was shortened by 7 bases and J by 4 bases, with 13 bases between the two germline ends. CDR3 sequence (DNA): TGTGCCAGCACCCTACCGACTGGCTATGGCTACACCTTC. Protein product: CASTLPTGYGYTF.

This chain connects TRBV18 to TRBJ2-7; TRBD1 is a possible D gene (6 bases). The V gene lost 1 base and the J gene lost 7 bases, with 11 bases spanning the gap. There are 13 residues in the CDR3. The V gene's germline CDR1 is KGHSH and CDR2 LQKENI. This CDR3 is CASSPLNDREQYF. CDR3 nucleotide sequence: TGTGCCAGCTCACCACTGAACGACAGGGAGCAGTACTTC.